The rows below give T cell receptor beta chains drawn from one sample of a study of beta chain features in type 1 diabetes. TCRdb's copy holds only in-frame clones and misses some; the assay was immunoSEQ multiplex PCR. The sample includes about 160,000 clones, 7% to 9.5% of them seen just once. The sample consisted of central memory CD4+ T cells from blood. The receptors here all came from a woman in her thirties with type 1 diabetes. The CDR3 runs from the conserved cysteine through the conserved F or W.

V	J	CDR3
TRBV10-3	TRBJ1-2	CASALRQQGANYGYTF
TRBV7-3	TRBJ2-7	CASSFSGGEQYF
TRBV29-1	TRBJ2-4	CSVVAGTGGNIQYF
TRBV2	TRBJ2-2	CASITRTSGYTGELFF
TRBV9	TRBJ1-3	CASSLYSGNTIYF
TRBV5-1	TRBJ2-7	CASSLESRTGNEQYF
TRBV2	TRBJ2-7	CASTLGQGLTYEQYF
TRBV7-2	TRBJ1-1	CASSLNGRNTEAFF
TRBV28	TRBJ2-7	CASSFASSSYEQYF
TRBV7-9	TRBJ2-1	CASSGTYNEQFF
TRBV6-1	TRBJ2-7	CASSAGTGAYWQYF
TRBV5-4	TRBJ2-6	CASSLLAAGANVLTF
TRBV19	TRBJ1-2	CAISEGLNYGYTF
TRBV7-9	TRBJ1-3	CASTRSSGNTIYF
TRBV7-9	TRBJ2-5	CASSLGSGTSGRGLVTQYF
TRBV2	TRBJ1-2	CASRENGGYTF
TRBV7-7	TRBJ2-5	CASSLSSGTVGETQYF
TRBV7-2	TRBJ2-5	CASSLRGSETQYF
TRBV19	TRBJ2-2	CASSADRGWTGELFF
TRBV14	TRBJ2-7	CASSALEGGWGEQYF
TRBV27	TRBJ2-1	CASSSLGTSGSNEQFF
TRBV19	TRBJ2-1	CASTARTGPYNEQFF
TRBV6-5	TRBJ1-2	CASRTPGFYGYTF
TRBV19	TRBJ2-1	CASTGTSASNEQFF
TRBV5-1	TRBJ2-3	CASSTGRVPDTQYF
TRBV9	TRBJ1-1	CASSAHAESEAFF
TRBV7-3	TRBJ2-2	CASSPLVSTGELFF
TRBV7-3	TRBJ2-1	CASRSDRYYNEQFF
TRBV7-6	TRBJ2-2	CASSLEYGRTGELFF
TRBV6-5	TRBJ2-7	CASSYGQGLYEQYF
TRBV5-1	TRBJ2-7	CASRPEGVNYEQYF
TRBV29-1	TRBJ2-5	CSVDLGGLETQYF
TRBV30	TRBJ2-7	CAWRQQGAVGEQYF
TRBV27	TRBJ1-1	CASSGIRDTFLEAFF
TRBV9	TRBJ2-1	CASSRLAGAYNEQFF
TRBV7-2	TRBJ2-1	CASGRGGPDEQFF
TRBV4-1	TRBJ1-1	CASSPDRGVMNTEAFF
TRBV9	TRBJ2-1	CASSSRPTSPLYNEQFF
TRBV4-1	TRBJ2-7	CASSLRWTGLDEQYF
TRBV7-2	TRBJ2-1	CASRRGLGKEQFF
TRBV30	TRBJ2-4	CAWAGTGTKNIQYF
TRBV29-1	TRBJ2-1	CSVGSVLAGGLTDEQFF
TRBV5-1	TRBJ2-7	CASRSGVAGGEQYF
TRBV6-5	TRBJ2-3	CATQGLLTDTQYF
TRBV19	TRBJ1-1	CASSISAQGNAEAFF
TRBV6-5	TRBJ2-1	CASYKAGYNEQFF
TRBV7-3	TRBJ2-1	CASSLIPREGQTTYNEQFF
TRBV29-1	TRBJ1-2	CSVIGDRYYGYTF
TRBV7-9	TRBJ2-4	CASSLERGRGIQYF
TRBV5-4	TRBJ2-7	CASTSGGQLAYEQYF
TRBV18	TRBJ1-2	CASSLGQEIYGYTF